This paragraph reports one T cell receptor (beta chain). Germline V lookup: CDR1 MNHEY, CDR2 SMNVEV (reference sequence). CDR3 length: 13 amino acids. V was shortened by 4 bases and J by 1 base, with 7 bases between the two germline ends. These data originate in a study of blood T cell repertoires in COVID-19. Study background: The analysed material was cDNA or gDNA that came from T cells, B-cell-depleted T cells, or PBMCs.

As handled by the study authors: Amplification with reference gene primers provided the estimates of nucleated cell counts. TCRdb's table, derived via immunoSEQ multiplex PCR, lists solely in-frame clones and lacks some. V and J calls and clone size come straight from that table; D and trimming were deduced from the DNA. The profile covers fewer than 120,000 clones, with approximately 90% appearing a single time and 4% to 5% taken by the ten largest. Sequenced input: peripheral blood. The chain uses TRBV27 and TRBJ1-2; D not certain. The source of this sequence is a human donor in a cohort sampled during active COVID-19. CDR3 sequence: CASSSQNNYGYTF. The CDR3 nucleotides read TGTGCCAGCAGTTCCCAGAATAACTATGGCTACACCTTC.